This TCR beta chain emerged from a study of T cell changes during pregnancy in multiple sclerosis. V dropped 4 bases and J dropped 1; count of bases not matched to a gene: 3. CDR1 and CDR2 (germline): SGHKS, YYEKEE (reference sequence). The CDR3 is 15 residues long. The data were produced by immunoSEQ multiplex PCR, yet TCRdb's version contains in-frame clones alone and is incomplete. The sample has around 40,000 clones; approximately 90% are singletons. This material consisted of CD4+ T cells from peripheral blood mononuclear cells, taken after pregnancy. The sequence was collected from a female donor in good health, enrolled as a control in a pregnancy study. The chain combines TRBV5-5 with TRBJ2-7; 12 bases are shared with TRBD2. The DNA of the CDR3 is TGTGCCAGCAGCCAAGGACTAGCGGGGTCCTACGAGCAGTACTTC. It translates to CASSQGLAGSYEQYF.